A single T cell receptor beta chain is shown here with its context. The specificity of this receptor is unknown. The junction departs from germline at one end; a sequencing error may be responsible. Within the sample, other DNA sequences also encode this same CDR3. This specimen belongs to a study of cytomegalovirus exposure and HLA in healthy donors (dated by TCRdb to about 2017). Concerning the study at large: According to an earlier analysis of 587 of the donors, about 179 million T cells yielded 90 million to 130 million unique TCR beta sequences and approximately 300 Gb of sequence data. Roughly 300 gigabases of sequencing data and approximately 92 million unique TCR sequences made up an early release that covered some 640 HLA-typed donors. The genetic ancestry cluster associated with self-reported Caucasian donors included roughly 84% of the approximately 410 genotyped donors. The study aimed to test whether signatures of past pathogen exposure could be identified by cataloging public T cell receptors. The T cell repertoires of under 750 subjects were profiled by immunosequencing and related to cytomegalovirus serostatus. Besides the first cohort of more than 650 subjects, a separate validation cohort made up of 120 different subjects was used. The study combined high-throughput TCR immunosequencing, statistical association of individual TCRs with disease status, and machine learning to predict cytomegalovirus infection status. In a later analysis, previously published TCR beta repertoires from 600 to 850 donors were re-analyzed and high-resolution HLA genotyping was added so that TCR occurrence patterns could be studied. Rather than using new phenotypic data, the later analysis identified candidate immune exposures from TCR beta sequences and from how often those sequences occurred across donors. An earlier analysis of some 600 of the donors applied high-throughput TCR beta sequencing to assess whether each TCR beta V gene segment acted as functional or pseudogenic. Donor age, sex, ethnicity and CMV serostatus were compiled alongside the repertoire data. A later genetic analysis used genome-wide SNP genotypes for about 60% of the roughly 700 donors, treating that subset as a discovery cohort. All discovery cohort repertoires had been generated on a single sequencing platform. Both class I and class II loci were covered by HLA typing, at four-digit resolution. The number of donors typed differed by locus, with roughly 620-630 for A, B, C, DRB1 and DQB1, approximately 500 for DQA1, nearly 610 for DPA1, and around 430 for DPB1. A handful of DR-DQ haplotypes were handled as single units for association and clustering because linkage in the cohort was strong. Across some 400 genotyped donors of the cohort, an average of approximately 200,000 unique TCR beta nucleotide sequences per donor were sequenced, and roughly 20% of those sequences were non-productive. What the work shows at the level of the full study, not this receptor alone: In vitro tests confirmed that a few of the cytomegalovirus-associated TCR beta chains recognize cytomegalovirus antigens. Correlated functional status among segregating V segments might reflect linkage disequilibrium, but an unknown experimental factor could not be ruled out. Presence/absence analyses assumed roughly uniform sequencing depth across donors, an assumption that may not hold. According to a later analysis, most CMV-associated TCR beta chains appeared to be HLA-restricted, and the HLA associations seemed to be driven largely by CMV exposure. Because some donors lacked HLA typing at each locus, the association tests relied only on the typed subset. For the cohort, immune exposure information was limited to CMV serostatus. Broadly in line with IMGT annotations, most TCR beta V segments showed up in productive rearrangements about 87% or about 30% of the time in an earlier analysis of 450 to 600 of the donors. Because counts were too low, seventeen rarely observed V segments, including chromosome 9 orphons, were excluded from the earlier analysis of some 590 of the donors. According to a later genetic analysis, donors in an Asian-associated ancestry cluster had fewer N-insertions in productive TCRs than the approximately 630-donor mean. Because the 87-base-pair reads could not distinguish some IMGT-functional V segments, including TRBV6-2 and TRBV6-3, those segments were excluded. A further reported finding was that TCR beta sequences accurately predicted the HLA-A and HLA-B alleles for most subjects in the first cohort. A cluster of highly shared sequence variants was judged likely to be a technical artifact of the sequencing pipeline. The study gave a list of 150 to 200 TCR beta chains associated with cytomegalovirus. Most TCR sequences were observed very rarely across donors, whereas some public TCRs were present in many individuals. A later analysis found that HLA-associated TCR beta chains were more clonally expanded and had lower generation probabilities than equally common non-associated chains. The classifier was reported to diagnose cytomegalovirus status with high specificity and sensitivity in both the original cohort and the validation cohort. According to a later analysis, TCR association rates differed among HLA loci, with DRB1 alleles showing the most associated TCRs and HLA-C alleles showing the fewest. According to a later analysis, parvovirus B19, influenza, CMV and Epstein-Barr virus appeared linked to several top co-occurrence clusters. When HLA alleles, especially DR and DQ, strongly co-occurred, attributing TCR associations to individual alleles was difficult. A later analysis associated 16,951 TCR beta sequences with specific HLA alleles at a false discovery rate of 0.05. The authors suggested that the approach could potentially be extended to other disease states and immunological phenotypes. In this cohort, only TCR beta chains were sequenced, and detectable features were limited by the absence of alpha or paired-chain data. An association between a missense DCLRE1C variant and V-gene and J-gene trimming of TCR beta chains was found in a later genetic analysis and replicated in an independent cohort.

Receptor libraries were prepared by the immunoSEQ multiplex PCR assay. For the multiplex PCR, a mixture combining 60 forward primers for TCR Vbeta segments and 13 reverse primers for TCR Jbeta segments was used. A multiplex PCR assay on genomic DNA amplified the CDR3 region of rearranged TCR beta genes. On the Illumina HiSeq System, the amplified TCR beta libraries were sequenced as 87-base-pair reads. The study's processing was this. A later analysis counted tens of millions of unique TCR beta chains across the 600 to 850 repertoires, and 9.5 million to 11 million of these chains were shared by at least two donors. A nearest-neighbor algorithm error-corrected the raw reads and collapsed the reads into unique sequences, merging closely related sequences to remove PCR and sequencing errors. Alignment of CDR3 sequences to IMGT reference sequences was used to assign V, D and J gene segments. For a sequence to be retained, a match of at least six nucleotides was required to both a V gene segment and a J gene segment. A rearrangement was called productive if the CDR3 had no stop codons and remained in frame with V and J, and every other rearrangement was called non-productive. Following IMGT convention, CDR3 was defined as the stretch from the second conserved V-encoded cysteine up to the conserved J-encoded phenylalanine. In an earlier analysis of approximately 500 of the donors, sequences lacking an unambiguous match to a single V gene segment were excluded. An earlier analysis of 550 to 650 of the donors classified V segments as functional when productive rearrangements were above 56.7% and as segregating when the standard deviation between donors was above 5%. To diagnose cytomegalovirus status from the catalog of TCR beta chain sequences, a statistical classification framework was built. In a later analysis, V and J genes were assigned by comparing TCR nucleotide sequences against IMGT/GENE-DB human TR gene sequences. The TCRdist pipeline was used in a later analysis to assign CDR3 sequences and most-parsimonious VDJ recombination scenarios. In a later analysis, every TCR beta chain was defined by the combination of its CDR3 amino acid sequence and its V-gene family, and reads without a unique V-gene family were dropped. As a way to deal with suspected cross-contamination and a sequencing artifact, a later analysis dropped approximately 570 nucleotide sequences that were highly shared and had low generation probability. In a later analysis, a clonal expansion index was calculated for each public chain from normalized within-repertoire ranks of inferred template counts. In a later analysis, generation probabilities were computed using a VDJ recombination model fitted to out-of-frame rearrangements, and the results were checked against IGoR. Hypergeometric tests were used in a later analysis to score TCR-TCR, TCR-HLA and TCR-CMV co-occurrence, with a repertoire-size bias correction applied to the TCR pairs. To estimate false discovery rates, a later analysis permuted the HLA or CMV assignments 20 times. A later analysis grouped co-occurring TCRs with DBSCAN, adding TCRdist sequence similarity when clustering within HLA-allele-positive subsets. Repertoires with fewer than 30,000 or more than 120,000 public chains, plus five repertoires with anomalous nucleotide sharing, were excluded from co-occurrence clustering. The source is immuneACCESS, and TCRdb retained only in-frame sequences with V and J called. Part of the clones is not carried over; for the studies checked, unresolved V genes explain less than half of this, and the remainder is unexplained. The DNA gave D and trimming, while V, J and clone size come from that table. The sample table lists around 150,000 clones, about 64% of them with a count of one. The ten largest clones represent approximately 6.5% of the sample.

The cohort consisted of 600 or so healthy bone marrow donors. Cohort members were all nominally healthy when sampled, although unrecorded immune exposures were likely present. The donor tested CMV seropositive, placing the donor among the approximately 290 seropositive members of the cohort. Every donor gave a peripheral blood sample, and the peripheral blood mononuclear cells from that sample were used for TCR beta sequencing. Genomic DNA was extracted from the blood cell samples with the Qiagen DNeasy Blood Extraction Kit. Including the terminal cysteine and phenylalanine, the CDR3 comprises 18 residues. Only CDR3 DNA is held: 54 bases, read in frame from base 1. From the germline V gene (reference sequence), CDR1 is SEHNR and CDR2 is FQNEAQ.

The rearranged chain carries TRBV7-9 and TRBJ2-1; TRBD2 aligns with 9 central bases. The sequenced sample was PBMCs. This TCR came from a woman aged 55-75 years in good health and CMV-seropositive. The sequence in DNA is TGTGCTAGCAGCTTACGTGGCGGGAGGGCCGGGACCTACAATGAGCAGTTCTTC. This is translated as CASSLRGGRAGTYNEQFF.